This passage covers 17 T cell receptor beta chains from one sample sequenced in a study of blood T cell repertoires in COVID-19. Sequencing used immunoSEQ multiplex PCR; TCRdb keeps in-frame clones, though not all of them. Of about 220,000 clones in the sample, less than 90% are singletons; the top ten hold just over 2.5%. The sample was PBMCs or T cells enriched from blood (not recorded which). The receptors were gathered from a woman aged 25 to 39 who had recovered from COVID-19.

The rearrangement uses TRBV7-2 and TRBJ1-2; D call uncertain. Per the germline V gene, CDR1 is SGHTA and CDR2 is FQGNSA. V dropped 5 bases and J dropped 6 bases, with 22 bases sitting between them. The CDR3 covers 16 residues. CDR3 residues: CASSPSGPGRKNGYTF. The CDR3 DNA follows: TGTGCCAGCAGCCCTAGCGGACCGGGAAGAAAGAATGGCTACACCTTC. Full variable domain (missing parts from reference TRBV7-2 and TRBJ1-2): GAGVSQSPSNKVTEKGKDVELRCDPISGHTALYWYRQSLGQGLEFLIYFQGNSAPDKSGLPSDRFSAERTGGSVSTLTIQRTQQEDSAVYLCASSPSGPGRKNGYTFGSGTRLTVV.

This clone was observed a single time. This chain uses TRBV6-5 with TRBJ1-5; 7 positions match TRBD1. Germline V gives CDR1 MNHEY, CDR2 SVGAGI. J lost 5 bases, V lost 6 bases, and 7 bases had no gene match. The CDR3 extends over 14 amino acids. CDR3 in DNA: TGTGCCAGCAGGCTAAGGGGGCTCGATCAGCCCCAGCATTTT. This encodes CASRLRGLDQPQHF.

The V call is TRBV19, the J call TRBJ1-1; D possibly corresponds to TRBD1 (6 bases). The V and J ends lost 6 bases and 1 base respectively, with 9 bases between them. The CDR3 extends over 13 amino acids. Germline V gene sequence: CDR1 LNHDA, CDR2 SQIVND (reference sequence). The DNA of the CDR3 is TGTGCCAGTAGGGACAGTTCGAACACTGAAGCTTTCTTT. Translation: CASRDSSNTEAFF. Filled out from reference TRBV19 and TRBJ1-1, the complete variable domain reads DGGITQSPKYLFRKEGQNVTLSCEQNLNHDAMYWYRQDPGQGLRLIYYSQIVNDFQKGDIAEGYSVSREKKESFPLTVTSAQKNPTAFYLCASRDSSNTEAFFGQGTRLTVV.

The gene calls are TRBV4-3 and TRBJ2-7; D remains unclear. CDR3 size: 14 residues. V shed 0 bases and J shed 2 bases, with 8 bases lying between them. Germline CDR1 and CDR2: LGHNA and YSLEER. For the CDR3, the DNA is TGCGCCAGCAGCCAAGATACAGAGACCTACGAGCAGTACTTC. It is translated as CASSQDTETYEQYF.

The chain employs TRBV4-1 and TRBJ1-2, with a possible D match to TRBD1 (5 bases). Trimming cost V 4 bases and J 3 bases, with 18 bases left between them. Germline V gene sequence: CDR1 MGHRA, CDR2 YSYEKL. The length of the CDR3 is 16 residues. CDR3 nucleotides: TGCGCCAGCAGCCTCCAGAAGACAGCTCATTACTATGGCTACACCTTC. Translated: CASSLQKTAHYYGYTF.

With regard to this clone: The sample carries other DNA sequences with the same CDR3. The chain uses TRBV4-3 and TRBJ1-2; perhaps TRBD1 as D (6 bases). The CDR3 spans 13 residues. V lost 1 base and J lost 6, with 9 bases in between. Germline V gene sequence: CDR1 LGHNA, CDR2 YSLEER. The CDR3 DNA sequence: TGCGCCAGCAGCCAAGTTGGGGGCAATGGCTACACCTTC. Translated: CASSQVGGNGYTF.

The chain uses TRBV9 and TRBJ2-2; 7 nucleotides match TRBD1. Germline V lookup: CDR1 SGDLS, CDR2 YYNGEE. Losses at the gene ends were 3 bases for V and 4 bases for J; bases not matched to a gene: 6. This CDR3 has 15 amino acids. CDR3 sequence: CASSAEGAGTGELFF. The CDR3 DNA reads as TGTGCCAGCAGCGCTGAGGGGGCAGGCACCGGGGAGCTGTTTTTT.

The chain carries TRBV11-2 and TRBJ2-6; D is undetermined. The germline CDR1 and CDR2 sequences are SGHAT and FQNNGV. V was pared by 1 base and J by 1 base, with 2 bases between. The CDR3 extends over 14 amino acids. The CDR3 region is CASSLASGANVLTF. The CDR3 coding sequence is TGTGCCAGCAGCTTAGCTTCTGGGGCCAACGTCCTGACTTTC.

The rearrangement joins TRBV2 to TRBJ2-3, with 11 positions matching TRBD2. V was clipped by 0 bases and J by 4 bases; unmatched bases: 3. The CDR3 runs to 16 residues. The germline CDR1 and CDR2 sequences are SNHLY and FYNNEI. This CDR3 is CASSEALAGGSDTQYF. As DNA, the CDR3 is TGTGCCAGCAGTGAAGCTCTAGCGGGGGGATCAGATACGCAGTATTTT.

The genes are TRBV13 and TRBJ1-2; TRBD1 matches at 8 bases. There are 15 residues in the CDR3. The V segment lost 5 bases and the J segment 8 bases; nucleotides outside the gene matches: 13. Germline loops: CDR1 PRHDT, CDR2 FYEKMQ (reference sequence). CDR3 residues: CASSPRDRPRGGYTF. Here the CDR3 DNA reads TGTGCCAGCAGCCCGAGGGACAGGCCTCGTGGGGGCTACACCTTC.

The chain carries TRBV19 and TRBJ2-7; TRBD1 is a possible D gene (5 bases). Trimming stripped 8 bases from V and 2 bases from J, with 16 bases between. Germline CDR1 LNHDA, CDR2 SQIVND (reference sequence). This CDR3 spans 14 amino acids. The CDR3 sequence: CASSQGRGTYEQYF. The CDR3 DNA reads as TGTGCCAGTTCTCAGGGAAGGGGTACCTACGAGCAGTACTTC.

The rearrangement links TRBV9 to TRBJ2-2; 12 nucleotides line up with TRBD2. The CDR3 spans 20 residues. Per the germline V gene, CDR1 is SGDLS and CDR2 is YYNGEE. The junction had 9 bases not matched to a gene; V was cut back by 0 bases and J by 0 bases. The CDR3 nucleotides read TGTGCCAGCAGCGTAGATCTAGCTAGCGGGGGGGCCGCGAACACCGGGGAGCTGTTTTTT. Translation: CASSVDLASGGAANTGELFF. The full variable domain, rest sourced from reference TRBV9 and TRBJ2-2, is DSGVTQTPKHLITATGQRVTLRCSPRSGDLSVYWYQQSLDQGLQFLIQYYNGEERAKGNILERFSAQQFPDLHSELNLSSLELGDSALYFCASSVDLASGGAANTGELFFGEGSRLTVL.

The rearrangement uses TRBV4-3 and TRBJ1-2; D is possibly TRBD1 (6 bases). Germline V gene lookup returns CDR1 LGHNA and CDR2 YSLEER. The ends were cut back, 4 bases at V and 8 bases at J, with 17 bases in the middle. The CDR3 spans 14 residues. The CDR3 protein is CASSLDRTPGGYTF. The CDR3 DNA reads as TGCGCCAGCAGCCTTGACAGGACCCCGGGGGGCTACACCTTC.

CDR3 sequence reads: CASGRTGERNTEAFF. The CDR3 bases are TGTGCTAGTGGGAGGACAGGGGAAAGGAACACTGAAGCTTTCTTT. This chain joins TRBV12-5 and TRBJ1-1; 9 bases agree with TRBD1. The CDR3 contains 15 residues. With V trimmed by 6 bases and J by 1 base, 6 bases remained unmatched. CDR1 is LGHNT and CDR2 is FRNRAP in the germline V gene.

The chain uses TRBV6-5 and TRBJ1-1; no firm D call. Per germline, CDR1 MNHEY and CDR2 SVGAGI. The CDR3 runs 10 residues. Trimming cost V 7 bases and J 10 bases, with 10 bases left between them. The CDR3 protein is CASIRGVAFF. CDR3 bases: TGTGCCAGCATAAGAGGTGTAGCTTTCTTT.

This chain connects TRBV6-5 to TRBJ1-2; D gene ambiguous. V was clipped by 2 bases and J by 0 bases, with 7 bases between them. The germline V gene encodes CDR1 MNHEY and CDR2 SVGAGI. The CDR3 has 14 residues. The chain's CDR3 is CASSYDGANYGYTF. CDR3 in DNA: TGTGCCAGCAGTTACGACGGAGCTAACTATGGCTACACCTTC.

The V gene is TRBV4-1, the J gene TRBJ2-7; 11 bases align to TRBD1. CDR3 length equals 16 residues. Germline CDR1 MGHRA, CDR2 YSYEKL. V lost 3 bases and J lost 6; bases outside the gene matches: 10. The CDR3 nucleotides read TGCGCCAGCAGCCAGCACCCCGGGACAGGGGGTTCCGAGCAGTACTTC. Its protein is CASSQHPGTGGSEQYF.